What follows are 17 T cell receptor beta chains derived from one specimen sequenced in a study of blood T cell repertoires in COVID-19. The repertoire was sequenced with immunoSEQ multiplex PCR; TCRdb's copy has only in-frame clones and lacks some. Among roughly 250,000 clones listed, 65% to 90% were seen once. The sample taken for sequencing was peripheral blood. Receptors originate from a woman aged 55-69 years with active or convalescent COVID-19.

The V call is TRBV4-3, the J call TRBJ2-7, with TRBD2 matching 12 bases. CDR3 length: 16 residues. The V and J ends lost 0 bases and 3 bases, in that order; junction bases with no gene match: 3. Germline CDR1 and CDR2: LGHNA and YSLEER. CDR3 protein: CASSQDLAGGYYEQYF. CDR3 coding DNA: TGCGCCAGCAGCCAAGACCTAGCGGGGGGGTACTACGAGCAGTACTTC.

This chain connects TRBV15 to TRBJ2-3; a weak D match, TRBD1 (5 bases). This CDR3 spans 15 amino acids. CDR1 is LNHNV, CDR2 YYDKDF, per germline (reference sequence). Trimming cost V 0 bases and J 0 bases, with 7 bases left between them. CDR3 nucleotide sequence: TGTGCCACCAGCAGAGATAGGGGCAGCACAGATACGCAGTATTTT. Amino acid sequence: CATSRDRGSTDTQYF.

This chain links TRBV24-1 with TRBJ2-3, with 13 positions matching TRBD2. The ends lost 5 bases at V and 6 bases at J; junction bases unmatched: 10. The CDR3 totals 17 residues. Germline CDR1 is KGHDR and CDR2 is SFDVKD. The CDR3 nucleotides are TGTGCCACCAGTGGCACGACTAGCGGGGGGCCCGGGGATACGCAGTATTTT. Its protein is CATSGTTSGGPGDTQYF.

The chain carries TRBV19 and TRBJ1-2; no clear D. From germline, CDR1 is LNHDA and CDR2 SQIVND (reference sequence). The CDR3 runs to 15 residues. V was pared by 1 base and J by 4 bases, with 13 bases between. The CDR3 region is CASSIGWGGTYGYTF. CDR3 nucleotides: TGTGCCAGTAGTATAGGTTGGGGAGGCACCTATGGCTACACCTTC.

The chain combines TRBV5-1 with TRBJ1-3, with 9 bases fitting TRBD1. The CDR3 runs 19 residues. Trimming took 2 bases from V and 4 from J; bases not matched to a gene: 16. Germline V gene data show CDR1 as SGHRS and CDR2 as YFSETQ. The CDR3 region is CASSFGDREPGIAGNTIYF. CDR3 nucleotide sequence: TGCGCCAGCAGCTTCGGGGACAGGGAGCCAGGGATCGCCGGAAACACCATATATTTT.

This clone was detected once. V gene TRBV9 combines with J gene TRBJ2-3; TRBD2 matches 9 bases. The CDR3 extends over 15 amino acids. The V gene end was trimmed by 4 bases and the J gene end by 3 bases; junction bases not matched to a gene: 6. Germline loops: CDR1 SGDLS, CDR2 YYNGEE. As DNA, the CDR3 is TGTGCCAGCAGCCCCGCCAGCGGGGGGACAGATACGCAGTATTTT. This translates into CASSPASGGTDTQYF.

The V gene is TRBV7-2, the J gene TRBJ2-2; D unclear. Trimming left V 2 bases short and J 1 base short, with 8 bases between. The germline V gene encodes CDR1 SGHTA and CDR2 FQGNSA. CDR3 size: 15 residues. CDR3 nucleotide sequence: TGTGCCAGCAGCTTATATGCCGGGAACACCGGGGAGCTGTTTTTT. Protein product: CASSLYAGNTGELFF. The whole variable domain, filled in from reference TRBV7-2 and TRBJ2-2, reads GAGVSQSPSNKVTEKGKDVELRCDPISGHTALYWYRQSLGQGLEFLIYFQGNSAPDKSGLPSDRFSAERTGGSVSTLTIQRTQQEDSAVYLCASSLYAGNTGELFFGEGSRLTVL.

This chain uses TRBV27 with TRBJ2-7, with TRBD1 matching 9 bases. CDR1 is MNHEY and CDR2 is SMNVEV in the germline V gene (reference sequence). The CDR3 totals 15 residues. Trimming took 8 bases from V and 2 from J; bases not matched to a gene: 10. The CDR3 DNA reads TGTGCCAGCTCACCCTGGGACAGGGCGACCTACGAGCAGTACTTC. The encoded protein is CASSPWDRATYEQYF.

The V and J genes are TRBV15 and TRBJ2-5; tentative D call: TRBD2 (5 bases). There are 20 residues in the CDR3. Germline V CDR1 and CDR2: LNHNV, YYDKDF (reference sequence). The ends were cut back, 0 bases at V and 7 bases at J, with 30 bases in the middle. The CDR3 DNA is TGTGCCACCAGCAGAGATCGGGGATTGGCAGCCGCCATCTCAAGAGTGACCCAGTACTTC. It is translated as CATSRDRGLAAAISRVTQYF.

The chain links TRBV4-1 to TRBJ2-1, with 9 bases aligning to TRBD1. The CDR3 length is 15 residues. The trim removed 10 bases at V and 0 bases at J, leaving 7 bases unmatched. The germline V gene has CDR1 MGHRA and CDR2 YSYEKL. This CDR3 is CATGQGLSSYNEQFF. In nucleotides, the CDR3 is TGCGCCACCGGACAGGGGTTGAGCTCCTACAATGAGCAGTTCTTC.

J is TRBJ2-3 and V is TRBV2; possible D gene TRBD2, 6 bases. V was clipped by 5 bases and J by 0 bases, with 15 bases between them. CDR1 and CDR2 from the germline V gene are SNHLY and FYNNEI. The CDR3 runs to 16 residues. CDR3 protein: CASSISRDSSTDTQYF. For the CDR3, the DNA is TGTGCCAGCAGTATTAGCCGGGACTCAAGCACAGATACGCAGTATTTT.

The rearrangement links TRBV6-5 to TRBJ1-2; possible D gene TRBD1, 6 bases. The germline V gene has CDR1 MNHEY and CDR2 SVGAGI. Trimming removed 6 bases at V and 0 bases at J, with 11 bases between. This CDR3 has 14 amino acids. CDR3 region: CASSDRRSNYGYTF. The DNA for the CDR3 is TGTGCCAGCAGCGACAGGCGTTCTAACTATGGCTACACCTTC.

This chain connects TRBV7-9 to TRBJ1-4, with TRBD1 matching 7 bases. Germline trimming cut 5 bases from V and 0 bases from J; bases unmatched to any gene: 12. The CDR3 is 18 residues long. Germline V gives CDR1 SEHNR, CDR2 FQNEAQ (reference sequence). This CDR3 reads CASSQAGGRLATNEKLFF. CDR3 sequence (DNA): TGTGCCAGCAGCCAGGCAGGGGGTCGACTTGCAACTAATGAAAAACTGTTTTTT. Full variable domain (remainder filled in from reference TRBV7-9 and TRBJ1-4): DTGVSQNPRHKITKRGQNVTFRCDPISEHNRLYWYRQTLGQGPEFLTYFQNEAQLEKSRLLSDRFSAERPKGSFSTLEIQRTEQGDSAMYLCASSQAGGRLATNEKLFFGSGTQLSVL.

The V call is TRBV18, the J call TRBJ2-2, with TRBD2 matching over 8 bases. Germline CDR1 reads KGHSH; CDR2 reads LQKENI. Unmatched junction bases numbered 4, after V lost 5 bases and J lost 2 bases. This CDR3 has 15 residues. CDR3 nucleotides: TGTGCCAGCTCAAGGCTAGCGGGCAACACCGGGGAGCTGTTTTTT. Its translation is CASSRLAGNTGELFF.

The chain is built from TRBV28 and TRBJ1-2; TRBD1 might be the D (6 bases). V lost 5 bases and J 1 base, leaving 8 bases between the germline ends. Germline V gives CDR1 MDHEN, CDR2 SYDVKM. The CDR3 has 13 residues. CDR3 region: CASSTGNNYGYTF. The DNA for the CDR3 is TGTGCCAGCAGTACAGGGAATAACTATGGCTACACCTTC.

V is TRBV27 and J is TRBJ2-6; TRBD1 matches 7 bases. The germline gives CDR1 MNHEY, CDR2 SMNVEV (reference sequence). J lost 1 base, V lost 7 bases, and 16 bases had no gene match. The CDR3 is made up of 19 amino acids. The CDR3 spells CASTSDQGVRGSGANVLTF. The CDR3 nucleotides are TGTGCCAGCACGTCGGATCAGGGGGTCCGGGGTTCTGGGGCCAACGTCCTGACTTTC.

The chain joins TRBV10-3 to TRBJ1-1, with TRBD1 identical over 8 bases. CDR3 size: 17 residues. The germline gives CDR1 ENHRY, CDR2 SYGVKD. The junction had 17 bases not matched to a gene; V was cut back by 10 bases and J by 1 base. CDR3 sequence reads: CATLLRQGAEGNTEAFF. The CDR3 coding sequence is TGTGCCACCCTCTTGCGGCAGGGGGCCGAAGGGAACACTGAAGCTTTCTTT.